This T cell receptor beta chain was sequenced during a study of T-cell reconstitution after alpha-beta-depleted transplantation in children. Library preparation (for TCRbeta) was performed with unique molecular identifiers. TCRdb re-analysed the PCR reads in MiXCR, keeping a single row per CDR3 protein. The top ten hold over 3% of the sample, which has hundreds of thousands of distinct CDR3 sequences, 15% to 20% seen once. CDR1 is SGHDT and CDR2 is YYEEEE in the germline V gene. Trimming cost V 4 bases and J 0 bases; bases outside gene matches: 6. CDR3 length: 17 amino acids. The clonotype originates from a human donor who donated a stem cell graft to a child with acute lymphoblastic leukemia. The V and J genes are TRBV5-6 and TRBJ2-1; TRBD2 aligns across 11 bases. The sample was PBMCs from the stem cell graft donor, taken from the stem cell graft. The CDR3, as DNA: TGTGCCAGCAGCGCGATACTAGCGGGGGACTCCTACAATGAGCAGTTCTTC. It is translated as CASSAILAGDSYNEQFF.